One sample yielded the 29 T cell receptor beta chains listed below, sequenced in a study of cytomegalovirus exposure and HLA in healthy donors. PCR employed 60 Vbeta and 13 Jbeta primers. TCRdb keeps only in-frame clones here, not all; method: immunoSEQ multiplex PCR. The table lists 200,000 to 250,000 clones, almost 70% of them singletons. Sequenced: PBMCs. Every receptor here comes from a man aged 35 to 55 in good health and CMV-seropositive.

This clone was observed a few times. The chain couples TRBV19 to TRBJ2-2, with D maybe TRBD2 (6 bases). Germline assignment: CDR1 LNHDA and CDR2 SQIVND (reference sequence). The CDR3 is made up of 15 amino acids. V dropped 7 bases and J dropped 1 base, with 13 bases sitting between them. CDR3 coding DNA: TGTGCCAGTAAAGAGGGGACTGTGAACACCGGGGAGCTGTTTTTT. It is translated as CASKEGTVNTGELFF.

V usage is TRBV6-5 and J usage is TRBJ1-2, with TRBD1 matching over 9 bases. V gave up 5 bases and J gave up 8 bases; unmatched junction bases: 12. Germline CDR1 reads MNHEY; CDR2 reads SVGAGI. The CDR3 is made up of 15 amino acids. The CDR3 sequence is CASSPGQGKSGGYTF. DNA of the CDR3: TGTGCCAGCAGTCCGGGACAGGGTAAATCGGGCGGCTACACCTTC.

Here the CDR3 reads CASRLAGGLREETQYF. The CDR3 coding sequence is TGTGCCAGCAGACTAGCGGGGGGGCTGAGGGAAGAGACCCAGTACTTC. The V and J genes are TRBV2 and TRBJ2-5; 13 nucleotides agree with TRBD2. The CDR3 has 16 residues. Germline trimming cut 6 bases from V and 3 bases from J; bases unmatched to any gene: 7. The germline V gene has CDR1 SNHLY and CDR2 FYNNEI.

The V and J genes are TRBV19 and TRBJ1-1; D is undetermined. CDR1 is LNHDA, CDR2 SQIVND, per germline (reference sequence). V gave up 1 base and J gave up 6 bases, with 12 bases separating them. The length of the CDR3 is 14 residues. CDR3 amino acids: CASSIGQVKAEAFF. Written as DNA, the CDR3 is TGTGCCAGTAGTATAGGTCAGGTCAAGGCTGAAGCTTTCTTT.

The chain recombines TRBV28 with TRBJ1-2; 7 bases are a match to TRBD1. CDR1 MDHEN and CDR2 SYDVKM come from the germline V gene. The CDR3 loop spans 15 amino acids. V shed 7 bases and J 5 bases; nucleotides not matched to a gene: 13. The CDR3 loop reads CASTERGQKDYGYTF. The CDR3 coding sequence is TGTGCCAGCACCGAGAGGGGACAGAAGGATTATGGCTACACCTTC.

This clone was detected only a few times. The CDR3 coding sequence is TGTGCCAGCAGCCCCCCGGCAGGGAGGGAGCAGTACTTC. Amino acid sequence: CASSPPAGREQYF. This chain connects TRBV28 to TRBJ2-7, with D possibly TRBD2 on 6 matching bases. Trimming shortened V by 6 bases and J by 7 bases, and 16 bases separated the two germline ends. CDR1 and CDR2 (germline): MDHEN, SYDVKM. CDR3 size: 13 residues.

The CDR3, as DNA: TGTGCCAGCAGCCTACGGGACAGGGGGCGGGAAAAACTGTTTTTT. It translates to CASSLRDRGREKLFF. The chain has TRBV13 and TRBJ1-4; 12 positions agree with TRBD1. Germline loops: CDR1 PRHDT, CDR2 FYEKMQ (reference sequence). This CDR3 has 15 amino acids. V lost 5 bases to trimming and J lost 8 bases; unmatched junction nucleotides: 6.

This chain joins TRBV5-5 and TRBJ1-4; D not resolved. V was shortened by 2 bases and J by 0 bases, with 8 bases between the two germline ends. This CDR3 spans 15 amino acids. Germline lookup yields CDR1 SGHKS and CDR2 YYEKEE (reference sequence). The chain's CDR3 is CASSFSKATNEKLFF. CDR3 nucleotide sequence: TGTGCCAGCAGCTTCAGTAAAGCAACTAATGAAAAACTGTTTTTT. The full variable domain, with the rest looked up from reference TRBV5-5 and TRBJ1-4, is DAGVTQSPTHLIKTRGQQVTLRCSPISGHKSVSWYQQVLGQGPQFIFQYYEKEERGRGNFPDRFSARQFPNYSSELNVNALLLGDSALYLCASSFSKATNEKLFFGSGTQLSVL.

The rearrangement joins TRBV6-1 to TRBJ1-4; D gene unclear. In germline, CDR1 is MNHNS, CDR2 SASEGT. V lost 0 bases, J lost 5 bases, and 19 bases lay in between. This CDR3 has 18 residues. The CDR3 DNA follows: TGTGCCAGCAGTGAAGCGCTTAACATACTAGTACAGAATGAAAAACTGTTTTTT. It is translated as CASSEALNILVQNEKLFF.

The rearrangement joins TRBV7-3 to TRBJ2-3; D gene unclear. Germline V gene sequence: CDR1 SGHTA, CDR2 FQGTGA. Trimming removed 4 bases from V and 4 bases from J, with 15 bases in between. The CDR3 extends over 15 amino acids. The DNA for the CDR3 is TGTGCCAGCAGCTCTGGTCCCACACGGGCAGATACGCAGTATTTT. Its translation is CASSSGPTRADTQYF.

The chain couples TRBV5-6 to TRBJ2-6; no definite D call. Trimming left V 4 bases short and J 1 base short, with 6 bases between. Per the germline V gene, CDR1 is SGHDT and CDR2 is YYEEEE. The CDR3 contains 14 residues. The CDR3 region has the DNA TGTGCCAGCAGCCCGGAGTCTGGGGCCAACGTCCTGACTTTC. The encoded protein is CASSPESGANVLTF.

This clone was picked up a small number of times. The gene calls are TRBV2 and TRBJ2-3, with 11 bases that match TRBD2. The CDR3 has 15 residues. Germline V gene data show CDR1 as SNHLY and CDR2 as FYNNEI. V shed 5 bases, J shed 2 bases, and the junction held 3 bases outside the gene matches. The CDR3 DNA reads TGTGCCAGCAGTACTAGCGGGGGACCCACAGATACGCAGTATTTT. Its translation is CASSTSGGPTDTQYF.

J is TRBJ1-1 and V is TRBV21-1; the table's D call, TRBD1, has no DNA check behind it. TRBV21-1 is tagged as a pseudogene. The CDR3 loop spans 18 amino acids. The CDR3: CASSKVAGGYGENTEAFF. Written as DNA, the CDR3 is TGTGCCAGCAGCAAGGTCGCAGGGGGGTATGGGGAGAACACTGAAGCTTTCTTT.

This chain uses TRBV9 with TRBJ1-4; the D gene is possibly TRBD1 (5 bases). Germline V lookup: CDR1 SGDLS, CDR2 YYNGEE. V lost 3 bases and J 7 bases, leaving 10 bases between the germline ends. The CDR3 spans 13 residues. The CDR3 region is CASSGSRGEKLFF. The DNA of the CDR3 is TGTGCCAGCAGCGGGAGTAGGGGTGAAAAACTGTTTTTT. Combining the CDR3 with reference TRBV9 and TRBJ1-4 gives the whole variable domain DSGVTQTPKHLITATGQRVTLRCSPRSGDLSVYWYQQSLDQGLQFLIQYYNGEERAKGNILERFSAQQFPDLHSELNLSSLELGDSALYFCASSGSRGEKLFFGSGTQLSVL.

The chain joins TRBV6-1 to TRBJ1-6; no firm D call. The V end lost 3 bases, the J end lost 10 bases, and 16 bases lay between the germline ends. The CDR3 is 15 amino acids. CDR1 and CDR2 from the germline V gene are MNHNS and SASEGT. The CDR3 DNA sequence: TGTGCCAGCAGTGAGGTGAGCGTAGGTAACTCACCCCTCCACTTT. Protein product: CASSEVSVGNSPLHF.

This chain joins TRBV7-8 and TRBJ1-1; 10 bases are shared with TRBD1. CDR3 length equals 21 residues. Germline loops: CDR1 SGHVS, CDR2 FQNEAQ. The junction had 19 bases not matched to a gene; V was cut back by 3 bases and J by 0 bases. The CDR3 DNA reads as TGTGCCAGCAGCTTGTCAACCGGGACAGGGGTAATTTTTTCAATGAACACTGAAGCTTTCTTT. Translating it yields CASSLSTGTGVIFSMNTEAFF. Full variable domain (outside the CDR3, taken from reference TRBV7-8 and TRBJ1-1): GAGVSQSPRYKVAKRGQDVALRCDPISGHVSLFWYQQALGQGPEFLTYFQNEAQLDKSGLPSDRFFAERPEGSVSTLKIQRTQQEDSAVYLCASSLSTGTGVIFSMNTEAFFGQGTRLTVV.

This clone was detected a few times. The rearrangement joins TRBV5-1 to TRBJ2-5; 8 bases agree with TRBD2. CDR1 is SGHRS and CDR2 is YFSETQ in the germline V gene. The CDR3 spans 16 residues. V was clipped by 3 bases and J by 2 bases; unmatched bases: 9. The CDR3 coding sequence is TGCGCCAGCAGCTCCCTCGGGGGGGCACCTCAAGAGACCCAGTACTTC. Encoded protein: CASSSLGGAPQETQYF.

The CDR3 DNA reads as TGCGCCAGCAGCTTGGACCACAGGGGAAGCTCCTACGAGCAGTACTTC. Amino acid sequence: CASSLDHRGSSYEQYF. The V gene is TRBV5-1, the J gene TRBJ2-7; TRBD1 matches at 7 bases. CDR3 size: 16 residues. V shed 0 bases, J shed 0 bases, and the junction held 6 bases outside the gene matches. The V gene's germline CDR1 is SGHRS and CDR2 YFSETQ.

This clone was counted between two and nine times. A junction end diverges from the germline sequence, so it may reflect a read error. The chain is built from TRBV7-9 and TRBJ1-1; D perhaps matches TRBD1 (5 bases). This CDR3 has 15 residues. Per germline, CDR1 SEHNR and CDR2 FQNEAQ (reference sequence). DNA of the CDR3: TGTTCCAGCAGCCTGCCAAAGGGGTATGGGACTGAAGCTTTCTTT. This sequence encodes CSSSLPKGYGTEAFF.

The V call is TRBV27, the J call TRBJ1-4, with 8 bases aligning to TRBD1. The CDR3 is made up of 13 amino acids. Germline CDR1 is MNHEY and CDR2 is SMNVEV (reference sequence). Trimming took 6 bases from V and 4 from J; bases not matched to a gene: 1. CDR3 amino acids: CASRGQGNEKLFF. The CDR3 region has the DNA TGTGCCAGCAGAGGACAGGGTAATGAAAAACTGTTTTTT.

The chain has TRBV10-2 and TRBJ2-7; maybe TRBD1 (6 bases). From germline, CDR1 is WSHSY and CDR2 SAAADI. This CDR3 contains 16 residues. V was pared by 8 bases and J by 2 bases, with 22 bases between. The CDR3 sequence is CASAMHRAALTYEQYF. The CDR3 nucleotides are TGCGCCAGCGCCATGCACAGGGCAGCCCTAACCTACGAGCAGTACTTC.

The V call is TRBV10-1, the J call TRBJ1-2, with TRBD1 as a possible D gene (5 bases). Trimming shortened V by 5 bases and J by 7 bases, and 14 bases separated the two germline ends. CDR3 size: 13 residues. Germline-derived CDR1 and CDR2 are WNHNN and SYGVQD (reference sequence). The CDR3 sequence is CASSQTDTSGYTF. CDR3 DNA sequence: TGCGCCAGCAGTCAGACAGATACATCTGGCTACACCTTC.

This sequence joins TRBV28 and TRBJ2-2; tentatively, D is TRBD1 (5 bases). V lost 3 bases and J 3 bases, leaving 8 bases between the germline ends. The germline V gene has CDR1 MDHEN and CDR2 SYDVKM. The CDR3 length is 14 residues. The CDR3 is CASSFSGHTGELFF. Written as DNA, the CDR3 is TGTGCCAGCAGTTTCTCAGGGCACACCGGGGAGCTGTTTTTT.

The V call is TRBV19, the J call TRBJ1-2; D is unclear. The CDR3 runs to 14 residues. V lost 4 bases and J lost 4, with 13 bases in between. The V gene's germline CDR1 is LNHDA and CDR2 SQIVND (reference sequence). Written as DNA, the CDR3 is TGTGCCAGTAGTAGTTTCGAGTCTATCTATGGCTACACCTTC. It yields the protein CASSSFESIYGYTF.

The V call is TRBV25-1, the J call TRBJ1-2, with D hard to call. Between the trimmed V and J ends, which lost 1 base and 0 bases, there was a span of 9 bases. This CDR3 contains 15 residues. CDR1 is MGHDK, CDR2 SYGVNS, per germline. CDR3 loop: CASSEFNSPNYGYTF. The CDR3 bases are TGTGCCAGCAGTGAATTTAACAGCCCTAACTATGGCTACACCTTC.

This clone was observed a handful of times. V gene TRBV12-2 combines with J gene TRBJ2-7; TRBD1, as called in the table, went unchecked against the DNA. TRBV12-2 is an annotated pseudogene. The CDR3 loop spans 15 amino acids. CDR3 sequence: CASRKRDRGYLEQYF. CDR3 nucleotides: TGTGCAAGTCGCAAAAGGGACAGGGGCTACCTGGAGCAGTACTTC.

This chain joins TRBV7-7 and TRBJ2-2; D gene unclear. Germline-derived CDR1 and CDR2 are SSHAT and FNYEAQ (reference sequence). V was trimmed by 6 bases and J by 6 bases, leaving 5 bases between them. This CDR3 spans 11 amino acids. The DNA for the CDR3 is TGTGCCAGCAGAGAGGCCGGGGAGCTGTTTTTT. This codes for CASREAGELFF.

The V call is TRBV5-1, the J call TRBJ2-5, with D perhaps matching TRBD2 (6 bases). Trimming took 1 base from V and 3 from J, leaving 13 bases between them. The CDR3 is 15 residues long. CDR1 and CDR2 from the germline V gene are SGHRS and YFSETQ. DNA of the CDR3: TGCGCCAGCAGCTTGAACGTAGCGGCAGAAGAGACCCAGTACTTC. Its translation: CASSLNVAAEETQYF.

The V and J genes are TRBV2 and TRBJ1-6; 12 positions match TRBD1. The germline gives CDR1 SNHLY, CDR2 FYNNEI. The CDR3 loop spans 16 amino acids. V trimming: 4 bases; J trimming: 10 bases; junction bases outside the gene matches: 8. The CDR3 bases are TGTGCCAGCAGTGGTGCCGGGACAGGGGGCGGATCACCCCTCCACTTT. It yields the protein CASSGAGTGGGSPLHF.